The 6 T cell receptor beta chains below were found in one sample sequenced in a study of PD-1 blockade in mismatch repair-deficient tumors. Clones were sequenced by immunoSEQ multiplex PCR, and TCRdb holds only the in-frame ones, with some missing. The sample has some 120,000 clones; roughly 90% are singletons. The material was peripheral blood, obtained almost 74 weeks after starting pembrolizumab. Source of these receptors: an adult with mismatch repair-deficient cancer.

The chain has TRBV4-3 and TRBJ2-3, with D unresolved. This CDR3 is 12 amino acids long. Trimming cost V 0 bases and J 5 bases, with 3 bases left between them. The germline V gene encodes CDR1 LGHNA and CDR2 YSLEER. The CDR3: CASSQEGDTQYF. The DNA for the CDR3 is TGCGCCAGCAGCCAAGAAGGAGATACGCAGTATTTT.

V is TRBV5-4 and J is TRBJ2-5; D ambiguous. The length of the CDR3 is 13 residues. Trimming stripped 3 bases from V and 5 bases from J, with 11 bases between. Germline V gene lookup returns CDR1 SGHNT and CDR2 YYREEE (reference sequence). The CDR3 sequence: CASSSPGRETQYF. CDR3 DNA sequence: TGTGCCAGCAGCTCGCCCGGCAGGGAGACCCAGTACTTC.

The chain combines TRBV7-9 with TRBJ2-3; tentatively, D is TRBD1 or TRBD2 (6 bases each). There are 16 residues in the CDR3. Looked up from germline, CDR1 is SEHNR and CDR2 is FQNEAQ (reference sequence). Trimming cost V 1 base and J 3 bases, with 14 bases left between them. DNA for the CDR3: TGTGCCAGCAGCTTAGACGGGGGCCTAAGGACAGATACGCAGTATTTT. Translated, it gives CASSLDGGLRTDTQYF.

The chain employs TRBV27 and TRBJ1-5; the D gene is possibly TRBD1 (5 bases). CDR3 length: 14 residues. The germline V gene encodes CDR1 MNHEY and CDR2 SMNVEV (reference sequence). V was pared by 3 bases and J by 8 bases, with 14 bases between. This CDR3 reads CASSFVWGSKPQHF. CDR3 DNA sequence: TGTGCCAGCAGTTTTGTGTGGGGGAGTAAGCCCCAGCATTTT.

CDR3 coding DNA: TGTGCCAGCAGTGAAAGGGACGGATATGGCTACACCTTC. This translates into CASSERDGYGYTF. The chain carries TRBV6-1 and TRBJ1-2, with D possibly being TRBD1 (5 bases). The V end lost 2 bases, the J end lost 5 bases, and 9 bases lay between the germline ends. The length of the CDR3 is 13 residues. Germline assignment: CDR1 MNHNS and CDR2 SASEGT.

The chain carries TRBV11-3 and TRBJ2-7; the match to TRBD1 covers 8 bases. V was pared by 5 bases and J by 2 bases, with 8 bases of the junction left unmatched. CDR3 length equals 15 residues. Looked up from germline, CDR1 is SGHNT and CDR2 is YENEEA. CDR3 loop: CASSPQPTGAYEQYF. The CDR3 DNA follows: TGTGCCAGCAGCCCCCAACCGACAGGGGCCTACGAGCAGTACTTC.